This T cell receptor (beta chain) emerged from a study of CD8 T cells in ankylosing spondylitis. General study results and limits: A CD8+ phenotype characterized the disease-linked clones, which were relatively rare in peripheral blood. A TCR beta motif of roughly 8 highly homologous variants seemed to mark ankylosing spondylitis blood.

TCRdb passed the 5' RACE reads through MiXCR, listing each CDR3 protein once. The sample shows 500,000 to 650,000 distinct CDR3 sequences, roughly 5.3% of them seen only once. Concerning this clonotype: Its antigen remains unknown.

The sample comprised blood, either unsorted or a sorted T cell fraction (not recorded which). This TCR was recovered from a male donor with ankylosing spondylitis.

The CDR3 nucleotides read TGTGCCATCAGTGAGAAACCCACCACTGAAGCTTTCTTT. It yields the protein CAISEKPTTEAFF. This chain links TRBV10-3 with TRBJ1-1; D remains unclear. The CDR3 totals 13 residues. Trimming removed 2 bases at V and 4 bases at J, with 8 bases between. Germline values: CDR1 ENHRY, CDR2 SYGVKD.